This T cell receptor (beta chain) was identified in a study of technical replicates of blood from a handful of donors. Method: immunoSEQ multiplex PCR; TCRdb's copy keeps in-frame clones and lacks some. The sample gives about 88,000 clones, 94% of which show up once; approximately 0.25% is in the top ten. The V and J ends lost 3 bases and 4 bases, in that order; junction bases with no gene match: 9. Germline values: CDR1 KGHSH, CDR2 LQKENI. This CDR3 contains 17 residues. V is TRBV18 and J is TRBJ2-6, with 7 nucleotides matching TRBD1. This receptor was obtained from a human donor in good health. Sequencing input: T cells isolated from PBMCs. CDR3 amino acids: CASSPGRTGAGANVLTF. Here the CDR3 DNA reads TGTGCCAGCTCACCGGGGCGAACAGGGGCCGGGGCCAACGTCCTGACTTTC.